The next 6 T cell receptor beta chains were all read from a single sample in a study of T cell repertoires in cytomegalovirus infection. Their antigens remain unidentified. MiXCR, applied by TCRdb to the reads, yields one record per CDR3 protein. The profile shows fewer than 1,000,000 distinct CDR3 sequences, roughly a third of them singletons. The sample in question was cultured CD8+ T cells from PBMCs, obtained from culture after CMV antigen stimulation. The origin of the receptors is a human donor in good health (CMV status not recorded). Some clones in this sample may be carry-over from other donors' samples.

The chain uses TRBV27 and TRBJ1-2, with TRBD1 matching 10 bases. CDR1 and CDR2 (germline): MNHEY, SMNVEV (reference sequence). The CDR3 totals 14 residues. J gave up 7 bases and V 3 bases, and 5 bases lay outside the gene matches. CDR3 in DNA: TGTGCCAGCAGTTTTGGGACAGGGGTTTCTGGCTACACCTTC. Translated: CASSFGTGVSGYTF.

This clonotype was seen at least ten times. The chain recombines TRBV6-1 with TRBJ2-3, with 8 bases fitting TRBD2. Germline trimming cut 8 bases from V and 0 bases from J; bases unmatched to any gene: 7. The CDR3 is 15 amino acids. Germline V gene lookup returns CDR1 MNHNS and CDR2 SASEGT. The CDR3 loop is CASSSGPISTDTQYF. The DNA of the CDR3 is TGTGCCAGCTCTAGCGGGCCGATAAGCACAGATACGCAGTATTTT.

A few counts support this clonotype. The chain carries TRBV5-1 and TRBJ2-3; D perhaps matches TRBD2 (5 bases). The V gene's germline CDR1 is SGHRS and CDR2 YFSETQ. The ends were cut back, 3 bases at V and 5 bases at J, with 19 bases in the middle. The CDR3 runs 16 residues. The CDR3 sequence is CASSWHEGVQEDTQYF. The CDR3 DNA sequence: TGCGCCAGCAGCTGGCATGAGGGAGTGCAGGAAGATACGCAGTATTTT.

V gene TRBV5-5 combines with J gene TRBJ1-2; no clear D. CDR3 length: 17 amino acids. The V end lost 1 base, the J end lost 4 bases, and 20 bases lay between the germline ends. Per the germline V gene, CDR1 is SGHKS and CDR2 is YYEKEE (reference sequence). CDR3 sequence (DNA): TGTGCCAGCAGCTTGCTCGTGAGTGGAACCCCCGCCTATGGCTACACCTTC. This gives the protein CASSLLVSGTPAYGYTF.

The rearrangement joins TRBV10-3 to TRBJ2-5; D not resolved. The CDR3 runs to 16 residues. Trimming removed 2 bases at V and 0 bases at J, with 13 bases between. Per the germline V gene, CDR1 is ENHRY and CDR2 is SYGVKD. The CDR3 DNA reads TGTGCCATCAGTGAGCCGGGTCTAGGACACCAAGAGACCCAGTACTTC. It translates to CAISEPGLGHQETQYF.

This clonotype was observed a handful of times. The V call is TRBV6-5, the J call TRBJ1-2; D remains unclear. This CDR3 contains 14 residues. Germline loops: CDR1 MNHEY, CDR2 SVGAGI. V was shortened by 2 bases and J by 10 bases, with 17 bases between the two germline ends. The CDR3 loop is CASSYGSGREFYTF. The CDR3, as DNA: TGTGCCAGCAGTTACGGGTCAGGTCGTGAGTTCTACACCTTC.